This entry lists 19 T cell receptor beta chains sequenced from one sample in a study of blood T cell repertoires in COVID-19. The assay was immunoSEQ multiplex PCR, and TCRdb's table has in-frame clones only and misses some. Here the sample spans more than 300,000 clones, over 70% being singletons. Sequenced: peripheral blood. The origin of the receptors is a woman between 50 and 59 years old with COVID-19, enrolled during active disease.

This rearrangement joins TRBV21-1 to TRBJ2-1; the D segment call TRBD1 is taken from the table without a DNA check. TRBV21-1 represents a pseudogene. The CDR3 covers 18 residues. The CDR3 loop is CASSKALTEKISYNEQFF. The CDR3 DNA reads TGTGCCAGCAGCAAAGCTTTAACAGAAAAAATCTCCTACAATGAGCAGTTCTTC.

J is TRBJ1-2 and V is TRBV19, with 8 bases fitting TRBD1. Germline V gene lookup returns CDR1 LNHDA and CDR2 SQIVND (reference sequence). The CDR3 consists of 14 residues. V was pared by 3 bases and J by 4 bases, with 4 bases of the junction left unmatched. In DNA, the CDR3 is TGTGCCAGTAGTATTCCGGGACAGGTCTATGGCTACACCTTC. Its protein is CASSIPGQVYGYTF.

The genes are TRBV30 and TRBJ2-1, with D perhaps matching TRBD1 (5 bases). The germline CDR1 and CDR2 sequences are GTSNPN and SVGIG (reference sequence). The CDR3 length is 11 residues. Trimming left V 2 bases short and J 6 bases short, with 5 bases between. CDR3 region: CAWSRGNEQFF. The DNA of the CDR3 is TGTGCCTGGAGTAGGGGCAATGAGCAGTTCTTC.

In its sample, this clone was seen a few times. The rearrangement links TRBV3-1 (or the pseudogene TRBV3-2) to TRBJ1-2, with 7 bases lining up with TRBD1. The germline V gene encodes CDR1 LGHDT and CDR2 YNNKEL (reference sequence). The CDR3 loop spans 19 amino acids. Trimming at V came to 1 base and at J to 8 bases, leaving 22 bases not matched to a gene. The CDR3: CASSQAGSRDSEGLYGYTF. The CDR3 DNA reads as TGTGCCAGCAGCCAAGCCGGGAGCCGGGACAGTGAGGGTCTATACGGCTACACCTTC.

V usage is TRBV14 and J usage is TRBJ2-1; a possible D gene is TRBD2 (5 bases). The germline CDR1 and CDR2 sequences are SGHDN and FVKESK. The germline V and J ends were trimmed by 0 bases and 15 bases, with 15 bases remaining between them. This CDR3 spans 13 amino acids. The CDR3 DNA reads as TGTGCCAGCAGCCAAGATGAAGGACGTGGAGGGTTCTTC. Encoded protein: CASSQDEGRGGFF.

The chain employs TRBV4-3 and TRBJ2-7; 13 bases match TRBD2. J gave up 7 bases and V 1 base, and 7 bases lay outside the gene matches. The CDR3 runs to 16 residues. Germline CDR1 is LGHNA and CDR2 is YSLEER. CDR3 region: CASSQGTSGRAGEQYF. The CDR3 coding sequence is TGCGCCAGCAGCCAAGGTACTAGCGGGAGGGCTGGGGAGCAGTACTTC.

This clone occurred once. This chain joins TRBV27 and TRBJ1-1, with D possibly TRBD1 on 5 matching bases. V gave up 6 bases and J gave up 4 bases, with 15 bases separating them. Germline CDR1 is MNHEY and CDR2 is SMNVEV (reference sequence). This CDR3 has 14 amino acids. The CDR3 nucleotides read TGTGCCAGCAGCCGCTCGGGGGGGGGCACTGAAGCTTTCTTT. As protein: CASSRSGGGTEAFF.

The CDR3 DNA sequence: TGTGCCAGCAGCCCTGCTGCGGGAGTTATCTACGAGCAGTACTTC. It codes for CASSPAAGVIYEQYF. The rearrangement uses TRBV7-9 and TRBJ2-7; 7 bases align to TRBD2. The junction had 10 bases not matched to a gene; V was cut back by 5 bases and J by 3 bases. The germline V gene encodes CDR1 SEHNR and CDR2 FQNEAQ (reference sequence). The CDR3 contains 15 residues.

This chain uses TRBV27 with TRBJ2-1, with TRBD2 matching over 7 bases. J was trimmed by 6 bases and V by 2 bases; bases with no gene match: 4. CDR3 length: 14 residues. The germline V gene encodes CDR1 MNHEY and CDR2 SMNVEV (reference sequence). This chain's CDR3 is CASSLMGLTNEQFF. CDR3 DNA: TGTGCCAGCAGTTTAATGGGACTAACCAATGAGCAGTTCTTC.

CDR3 residues: CASSLKVSTEAFF. DNA of the CDR3: TGTGCCAGCAGCCTCAAAGTCAGCACTGAAGCTTTCTTT. The chain joins TRBV7-8 to TRBJ1-1, with no clear D. The CDR3 extends over 13 amino acids. V dropped 5 bases and J dropped 4 bases, with 11 bases sitting between them. Germline CDR1 SGHVS, CDR2 FQNEAQ.

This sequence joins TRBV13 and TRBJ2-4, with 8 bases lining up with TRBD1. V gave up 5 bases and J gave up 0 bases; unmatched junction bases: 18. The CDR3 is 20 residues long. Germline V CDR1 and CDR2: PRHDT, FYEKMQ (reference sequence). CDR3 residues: CASSGLVGTGLTLAKNIQYF. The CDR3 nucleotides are TGTGCCAGCAGCGGATTAGTGGGGACAGGCCTGACCCTAGCCAAAAACATTCAGTACTTC.

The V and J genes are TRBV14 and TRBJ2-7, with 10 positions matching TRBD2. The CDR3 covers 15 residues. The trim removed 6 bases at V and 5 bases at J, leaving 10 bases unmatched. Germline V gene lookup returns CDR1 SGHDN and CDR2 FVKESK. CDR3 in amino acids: CASREAGGPFHEQYF. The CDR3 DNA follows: TGTGCCAGCAGGGAAGCGGGAGGGCCTTTCCACGAGCAGTACTTC.

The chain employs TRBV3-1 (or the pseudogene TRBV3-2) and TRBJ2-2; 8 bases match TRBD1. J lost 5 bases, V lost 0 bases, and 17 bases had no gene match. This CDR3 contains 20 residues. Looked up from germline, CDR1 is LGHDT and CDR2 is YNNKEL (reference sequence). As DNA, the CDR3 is TGTGCCAGCAGCCAAGATCCAGGGGCCTGGACAGGGCGGAAGACCGGGGAGCTGTTTTTT. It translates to CASSQDPGAWTGRKTGELFF.

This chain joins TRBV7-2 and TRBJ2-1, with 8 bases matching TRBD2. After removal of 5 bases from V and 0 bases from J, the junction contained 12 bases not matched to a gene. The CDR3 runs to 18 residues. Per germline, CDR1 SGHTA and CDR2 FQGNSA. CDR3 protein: CASSKPPGGTSSYNEQFF. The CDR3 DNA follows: TGTGCCAGCAGCAAACCCCCCGGGGGGACTAGCTCCTACAATGAGCAGTTCTTC. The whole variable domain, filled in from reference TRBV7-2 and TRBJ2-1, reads GAGVSQSPSNKVTEKGKDVELRCDPISGHTALYWYRQSLGQGLEFLIYFQGNSAPDKSGLPSDRFSAERTGGSVSTLTIQRTQQEDSAVYLCASSKPPGGTSSYNEQFFGPGTRLTVL.

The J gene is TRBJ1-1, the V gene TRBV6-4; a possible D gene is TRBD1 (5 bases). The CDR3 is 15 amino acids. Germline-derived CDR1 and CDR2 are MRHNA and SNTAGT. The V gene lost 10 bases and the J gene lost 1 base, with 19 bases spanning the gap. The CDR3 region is CAILQVIVENTEAFF. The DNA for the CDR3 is TGTGCCATCCTACAGGTCATAGTAGAGAACACTGAAGCTTTCTTT.

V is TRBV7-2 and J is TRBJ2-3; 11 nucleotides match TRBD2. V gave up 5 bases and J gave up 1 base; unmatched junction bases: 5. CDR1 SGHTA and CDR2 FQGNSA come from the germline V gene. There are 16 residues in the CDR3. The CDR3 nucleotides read TGTGCCAGCAGCCCGATACTAGCGGGAGGCACAGATACGCAGTATTTT. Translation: CASSPILAGGTDTQYF.

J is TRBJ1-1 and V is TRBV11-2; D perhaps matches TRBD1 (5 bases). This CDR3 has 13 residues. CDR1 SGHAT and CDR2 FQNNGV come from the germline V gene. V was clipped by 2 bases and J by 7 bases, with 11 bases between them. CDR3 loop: CASSLSQGIEAFF. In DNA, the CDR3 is TGTGCCAGCAGCTTAAGTCAGGGCATTGAAGCTTTCTTT.

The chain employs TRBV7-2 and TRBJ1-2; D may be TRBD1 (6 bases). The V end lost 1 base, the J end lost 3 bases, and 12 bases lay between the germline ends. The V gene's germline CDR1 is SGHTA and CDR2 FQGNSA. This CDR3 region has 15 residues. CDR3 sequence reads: CASSLDPTGYYGYTF. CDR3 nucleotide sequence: TGTGCCAGCAGCTTAGACCCCACAGGGTACTATGGCTACACCTTC.

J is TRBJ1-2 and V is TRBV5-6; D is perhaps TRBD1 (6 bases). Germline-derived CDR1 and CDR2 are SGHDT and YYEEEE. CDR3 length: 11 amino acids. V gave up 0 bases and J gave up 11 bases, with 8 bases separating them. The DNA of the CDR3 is TGTGCCAGCAGCTTGGAGACAGGATACACCTTC. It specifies CASSLETGYTF. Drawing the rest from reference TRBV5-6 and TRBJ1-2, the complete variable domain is DAGVTQSPTHLIKTRGQQVTLRCSPKSGHDTVSWYQQALGQGPQFIFQYYEEEERQRGNFPDRFSGHQFPNYSSELNVNALLLGDSALYLCASSLETGYTFGSGTRLTVV.